This TCR beta chain was identified in a study of control samples from healthy donors and cancer patients. TCRdb's table, derived via immunoSEQ multiplex PCR, lists solely in-frame clones and lacks some. This table has 90,000 or so clones, 84% appearing once. Sequencing was carried out using PBMCs. The clonotype comes from a man aged 70 or older with lung cancer.

The CDR3: CASSLRDKNYGYTF. DNA of the CDR3: TGTGCCAGCAGCTTACGGGATAAGAACTATGGCTACACCTTC. The rearrangement links TRBV7-8 to TRBJ1-2; no clear D gene. This CDR3 region has 14 residues. In germline, CDR1 is SGHVS, CDR2 FQNEAQ. V gave up 2 bases and J gave up 2 bases, with 9 bases separating them.